Each of the 31 T cell receptor beta chains below was sequenced from the same sample in a study of blood T cell repertoires in COVID-19. Using immunoSEQ multiplex PCR, the repertoire was profiled, and TCRdb retains in-frame clones only, with some absent. The top ten clones hold around 3.7% of a sample with roughly 150,000 clones, 75% to 85% of them seen once. Sequencing input: PBMCs or T cells enriched from blood (not recorded which). Receptors originate from a woman between 55 and 75 years old who had recovered from COVID-19.

V and J are TRBV24-1 and TRBJ1-2; 8 bases align to TRBD1. Germline values: CDR1 KGHDR, CDR2 SFDVKD. The CDR3 length is 15 residues. V was clipped by 7 bases and J by 5 bases; unmatched bases: 11. This chain's CDR3 is CATSTGTGFGYGYTF. CDR3 bases: TGTGCCACCAGCACCGGGACAGGATTTGGTTATGGCTACACCTTC.

This clone was counted only a few times. The V call is TRBV12-3 or TRBV12-4, the J call TRBJ2-1, with D unclear. The CDR3 is 10 residues long. V lost 7 bases and J lost 7, with 5 bases in between. CDR3 sequence reads: CASKSNEQFF. The CDR3 DNA follows: TGTGCCAGCAAGAGTAATGAGCAGTTCTTC.

This clone was seen only once. The V call is TRBV2, the J call TRBJ1-2, with D perhaps TRBD1 (5 bases). Germline CDR1 SNHLY, CDR2 FYNNEI. This CDR3 comprises 13 residues. Between the trimmed V and J ends, which lost 4 bases and 8 bases, there was a span of 14 bases. In DNA, the CDR3 is TGTGCCAGCAGTGCCCAGGACAAGGAAGGCTACACCTTC. Protein: CASSAQDKEGYTF.

V gene TRBV5-6 combines with J gene TRBJ1-2; 7 positions match TRBD1. The V and J ends lost 4 bases and 6 bases, in that order; junction bases with no gene match: 6. The V gene's germline CDR1 is SGHDT and CDR2 YYEEEE. CDR3 length: 13 amino acids. This CDR3 reads CASSHGQVDGYTF. The CDR3 DNA reads TGTGCCAGCAGCCACGGACAGGTCGATGGCTACACCTTC.

This chain links TRBV18 with TRBJ2-7, with 13 bases fitting TRBD2. The CDR3 sequence is 18 residues long. Germline values: CDR1 KGHSH, CDR2 LQKENI. Losses at the gene ends were 5 bases for V and 1 base for J; bases not matched to a gene: 11. The CDR3 reads CASSGLAGAVPASYEQYF. Written as DNA, the CDR3 is TGTGCCAGCTCAGGACTAGCGGGGGCCGTCCCAGCATCCTACGAGCAGTACTTC.

This sequence joins TRBV4-1 and TRBJ2-2; the D gene is possibly TRBD2 (5 bases). V lost 4 bases and J 4 bases, leaving 10 bases between the germline ends. CDR3 length equals 14 residues. Looked up from germline, CDR1 is MGHRA and CDR2 is YSYEKL. CDR3: CASSRGPATGELFF. The DNA of the CDR3 is TGCGCCAGCAGCCGAGGGCCCGCCACCGGGGAGCTGTTTTTT.

V is TRBV5-1 and J is TRBJ1-3; D is perhaps TRBD1 (5 bases). Between the trimmed V and J ends, which lost 5 bases and 0 bases, there was a span of 12 bases. Germline CDR1 and CDR2: SGHRS and YFSETQ. This CDR3 is 15 amino acids long. The CDR3: CASSQTGISGNTIYF. CDR3 in DNA: TGCGCCAGCAGTCAAACAGGCATCTCTGGAAACACCATATATTTT. The full variable domain, with the rest looked up from reference TRBV5-1 and TRBJ1-3, is KAGVTQTPRYLIKTRGQQVTLSCSPISGHRSVSWYQQTPGQGLQFLFEYFSETQRNKGNFPGRFSGRQFSNSRSEMNVSTLELGDSALYLCASSQTGISGNTIYFGEGSWLTVV.

V and J are TRBV9 and TRBJ2-3; 9 positions match TRBD1. The CDR3 is 15 amino acids. Germline CDR1 is SGDLS and CDR2 is YYNGEE. J was trimmed by 3 bases and V by 4 bases; bases with no gene match: 6. This CDR3 reads CASSPWGQGTDTQYF. In DNA form, the CDR3 reads TGTGCCAGCAGCCCTTGGGGACAGGGTACAGATACGCAGTATTTT.

V gene TRBV23-1 combines with J gene TRBJ1-2; a possible D gene is TRBD1 (6 bases). TRBV23-1 is identified as an open reading frame with a role that is uncertain. The V end lost 0 bases, the J end lost 0 bases, and 11 bases lay between the germline ends. The CDR3 covers 16 residues. The CDR3 DNA reads TGCGCCAGCAGTCAATCAAGTAGGGACACTAACTATGGCTACACCTTC. Its translation is CASSQSSRDTNYGYTF.

The V gene is TRBV20-1, the J gene TRBJ1-4, with 9 bases lining up with TRBD1. Trimming took 3 bases from V and 7 from J; bases not matched to a gene: 3. The CDR3 has 13 residues. Germline V gene data show CDR1 as DFQATT and CDR2 as SNEGSKA (reference sequence). The CDR3 sequence is CSASIQGAEKLFF. The DNA for the CDR3 is TGCAGTGCTAGTATACAGGGGGCTGAAAAACTGTTTTTT.

Only one count was recorded for this clone. J is TRBJ1-1 and V is TRBV6-5; 9 nucleotides align to TRBD1. The CDR3 contains 14 residues. From germline, CDR1 is MNHEY and CDR2 SVGAGI. The trim removed 5 bases at V and 0 bases at J, leaving 1 base unmatched. The CDR3 reads CASSTGGLNTEAFF. In nucleotides, the CDR3 is TGTGCCAGCAGTACAGGGGGCTTGAACACTGAAGCTTTCTTT.

The rearrangement links TRBV5-4 to TRBJ2-5; 12 bases line up with TRBD2. CDR1 and CDR2 (germline): SGHNT, YYREEE (reference sequence). The ends lost 3 bases at V and 5 bases at J; junction bases unmatched: 5. The CDR3 covers 15 residues. In nucleotides, the CDR3 is TGTGCCAGCAGCTCTAGCGGGGGGGCATACGAGACCCAGTACTTC. Encoded protein: CASSSSGGAYETQYF.

This chain joins TRBV6-5 and TRBJ2-2; the D gene is possibly TRBD2 (7 bases). The germline V gene has CDR1 MNHEY and CDR2 SVGAGI. V lost 0 bases to trimming and J lost 5 bases, with 13 bases between them. The CDR3 contains 16 residues. CDR3 sequence reads: CASSYSRRGGTGELFF. In DNA form, the CDR3 reads TGTGCCAGCAGTTACTCACGCAGGGGAGGGACCGGGGAGCTGTTTTTT.

This clone occurred a few times. The chain is built from TRBV30 and TRBJ1-5; no reliable D call. Germline CDR1 and CDR2: GTSNPN and SVGIG (reference sequence). The CDR3 length is 13 residues. V shed 3 bases and J shed 7 bases, with 13 bases lying between them. CDR3: CAWSRGYGQPQHF. CDR3 nucleotide sequence: TGTGCCTGGAGCAGAGGGTACGGACAGCCCCAGCATTTT.

The genes are TRBV11-2 and TRBJ2-7, with TRBD2 identical over 15 bases. The CDR3 is 18 amino acids. CDR1 SGHAT and CDR2 FQNNGV come from the germline V gene. J lost 3 bases, V lost 4 bases, and 10 bases had no gene match. CDR3 region: CASSSGLAGGPSHYEQYF. The CDR3 nucleotides read TGTGCCAGCAGCTCGGGACTAGCGGGGGGACCCTCTCACTACGAGCAGTACTTC.

The V gene is TRBV19, the J gene TRBJ1-5; tentative D call: TRBD1 (5 bases). The germline gives CDR1 LNHDA, CDR2 SQIVND (reference sequence). The CDR3 is 15 residues long. V was trimmed by 4 bases and J by 1 base, leaving 11 bases between them. DNA of the CDR3: TGTGCCAGTAGTAGGGGCATCGGAAGCAATCAGCCCCAGCATTTT. Translation gives CASSRGIGSNQPQHF.

This chain joins TRBV5-8 and TRBJ1-1, with a tentative D call TRBD1 (6 bases). The CDR3 runs 14 residues. Trimming took off 6 bases at V and 1 base at J, with 13 bases between the two ends. Germline CDR1 SGHTS, CDR2 YDEGEE. CDR3 coding DNA: TGTGCCAGCACCCTTTTAGGGGGGAACACTGAAGCTTTCTTT. Residues: CASTLLGGNTEAFF.

The chain links TRBV29-1 to TRBJ2-1; TRBD1 might be the D (6 bases). Deletions cut 7 bases from V and 3 bases from J, with 16 bases between. This CDR3 region has 14 residues. CDR1 is SQVTM, CDR2 ANQGSEA, per germline. CDR3 in amino acids: CSAIDRRLYNEQFF. The CDR3 bases are TGCAGCGCTATCGACAGGAGACTCTACAATGAGCAGTTCTTC.

The chain couples TRBV11-2 to TRBJ1-2, with unresolved D. Germline V gene sequence: CDR1 SGHAT, CDR2 FQNNGV. This CDR3 has 15 residues. V gave up 3 bases and J gave up 0 bases, with 11 bases separating them. The CDR3 nucleotides are TGTGCCAGCAGCTTTGGGCCGTCCCCTAACTATGGCTACACCTTC. The encoded protein is CASSFGPSPNYGYTF.

This chain links TRBV21-1 with TRBJ2-5; TRBD2, the table's D call, was not compared with the DNA. TRBV21-1 is recorded as a pseudogene. There are 18 residues in the CDR3. As DNA, the CDR3 is TGTGCCAGCAGCAAAGCGGGAGCGGGGGGGCATTGTAAAGAGACCCAGTACTTC. It encodes CASSKAGAGGHCKETQYF.

This clone was recorded only once. This chain connects TRBV4-1 to TRBJ2-3; D gene uncertain. This CDR3 region has 16 residues. Between the trimmed V and J ends, which lost 4 bases and 0 bases, there was a span of 14 bases. Germline V gives CDR1 MGHRA, CDR2 YSYEKL. CDR3 in amino acids: CASSPQPGTSTDTQYF. The CDR3 nucleotides are TGCGCCAGCAGCCCTCAACCAGGAACTAGCACAGATACGCAGTATTTT.

The chain links TRBV6-4 to TRBJ2-3; weak D call: TRBD1 (6 bases). The CDR3 has 16 residues. Per the germline V gene, CDR1 is MRHNA and CDR2 is SNTAGT. The ends were cut back, 3 bases at V and 5 bases at J, with 18 bases in the middle. The CDR3 is CASSDIPGQLEDTQYF. CDR3 sequence (DNA): TGTGCCAGCAGTGATATACCGGGACAACTGGAAGATACGCAGTATTTT.

The chain is built from TRBV6-4 and TRBJ2-1; 8 bases map to TRBD2. V lost 7 bases and J lost 7; bases outside the gene matches: 15. CDR1 and CDR2 from the germline V gene are MRHNA and SNTAGT. This CDR3 has 16 residues. The CDR3 here is CASTQYGTRELNEQFF. In DNA, the CDR3 is TGTGCCAGCACCCAGTACGGGACTAGGGAGTTGAATGAGCAGTTCTTC.

The CDR3 reads CASQQMTGFTEAFF. The CDR3 DNA reads as TGTGCCAGTCAGCAGATGACGGGTTTCACTGAAGCTTTCTTT. The V gene is TRBV5-6, the J gene TRBJ1-1; D not resolved. CDR3 length: 14 amino acids. Trimming took 8 bases from V and 4 from J, leaving 18 bases between them. Germline V lookup: CDR1 SGHDT, CDR2 YYEEEE.

The CDR3 protein is CASSKRQGVPPYEQYF. In nucleotides, the CDR3 is TGCGCCAGCAGTAAAAGACAGGGGGTACCTCCCTACGAGCAGTACTTC. This chain uses TRBV10-1 with TRBJ2-7; 9 bases match TRBD1. The germline V gene has CDR1 WNHNN and CDR2 SYGVQD (reference sequence). The CDR3 runs 16 residues. V shed 5 bases, J shed 2 bases, and the junction held 10 bases outside the gene matches.

This clone was detected once. The CDR3 coding sequence is TGTGCCAGCAGACGTAGAATGAACACTGAAGCTTTCTTT. Protein product: CASRRRMNTEAFF. The rearrangement links TRBV3-1 (or the pseudogene TRBV3-2) to TRBJ1-1; D remains unclear. The CDR3 consists of 13 residues. Germline V gene lookup returns CDR1 LGHDT and CDR2 YNNKEL (reference sequence). Trimming cost V 6 bases and J 0 bases, with 8 bases left between them.

The rearrangement joins TRBV2 to TRBJ2-3; 9 positions match TRBD2. Trimming removed 2 bases from V and 3 bases from J; junction bases left unmatched: 0. Germline CDR1 is SNHLY and CDR2 is FYNNEI. The CDR3 totals 14 residues. As DNA, the CDR3 is TGTGCCAGCAGTGAAACTAGCGGGACAGATACGCAGTATTTT. It is translated as CASSETSGTDTQYF.

The gene calls are TRBV11-2 and TRBJ1-5, with TRBD1 as a possible D gene (6 bases). The V gene lost 1 base and the J gene lost 4 bases, with 14 bases spanning the gap. The CDR3 extends over 16 amino acids. From germline, CDR1 is SGHAT and CDR2 FQNNGV. The CDR3 DNA sequence: TGTGCCAGCAGCTTAGTTACGGGACAACTGAATCAGCCCCAGCATTTT. As protein: CASSLVTGQLNQPQHF. The whole variable domain, filled in from reference TRBV11-2 and TRBJ1-5, reads EAGVAQSPRYKIIEKRQSVAFWCNPISGHATLYWYQQILGQGPKLLIQFQNNGVVDDSQLPKDRFSAERLKGVDSTLKIQPAKLEDSAVYLCASSLVTGQLNQPQHFGDGTRLSIL.

V usage is TRBV2 and J usage is TRBJ1-4, with D maybe TRBD1 (5 bases). CDR1 is SNHLY and CDR2 is FYNNEI in the germline V gene. The CDR3 sequence is 14 residues long. Trimming pared 2 bases from V and 5 bases from J, leaving 9 bases between. CDR3 coding DNA: TGTGCCAGCAGTGAATCCGGGGGAAATGAAAAACTGTTTTTT. It translates to CASSESGGNEKLFF.

This rearrangement joins TRBV5-1 to TRBJ1-6, with D unclear. Germline loops: CDR1 SGHRS, CDR2 YFSETQ. Trimming left V 0 bases short and J 6 bases short, with 16 bases between. The CDR3 is 17 amino acids. In DNA form, the CDR3 reads TGCGCCAGCAGCTTGGGGCCCCCCGACGCTAGTAATTCACCCCTCCACTTT. Translation: CASSLGPPDASNSPLHF.

The rearrangement joins TRBV7-9 to TRBJ2-1, with 10 bases fitting TRBD2. The germline CDR1 and CDR2 sequences are SEHNR and FQNEAQ (reference sequence). This CDR3 is 12 amino acids long. V shed 5 bases, J shed 12 bases, and the junction held 4 bases outside the gene matches. The CDR3 protein is CASSPRLAGQFF. The CDR3 DNA sequence: TGTGCCAGCAGCCCCCGACTAGCGGGGCAGTTCTTC.